The 17 T cell receptor beta chains below come from one sample, sequenced in a study of CD8+ T cells in alopecia areata. Treatment: oral pan-JAK inhibitor, 5-10 mg twice daily. As the sequencing template, cDNA was produced by extracting RNA and reverse transcribing it. Profiling relied on immunoSEQ multiplex PCR, and the TCRdb table lists in-frame clones only, not all of them. The sample has some 200,000 clones, 58% seen once. Sequencing used CD4+ T cells sorted from blood, obtained at week 24, from a patient treated with tofacitinib. The receptors originated from a human donor with alopecia areata.

This chain links TRBV9 with TRBJ2-3; 9 bases are shared with TRBD1. Germline V gives CDR1 SGDLS, CDR2 YYNGEE. V shed 3 bases, J shed 3 bases, and the junction held 5 bases outside the gene matches. The CDR3 length is 15 residues. The CDR3: CASSADRGRTDTQYF. The CDR3, as DNA: TGTGCCAGCAGCGCCGACAGGGGGAGGACAGATACGCAGTATTTT.

In this sample, this clone turned up a few times. A much larger clone differs by one base, so this may be a read error. The V gene is TRBV6-6, the J gene TRBJ1-4; maybe TRBD1 (5 bases). Germline CDR1 MNHNY, CDR2 SVGAGI (reference sequence). V shed 6 bases and J shed 5 bases, with 7 bases lying between them. The CDR3 spans 12 residues. CDR3 in DNA: TGTGCCAGCAGGGGGGTAAATGAAAAACTGTTTTTT. Translation: CASRGVNEKLFF.

This chain joins TRBV28 and TRBJ1-2; 7 positions match TRBD1. Germline loops: CDR1 MDHEN, CDR2 SYDVKM. The length of the CDR3 is 15 residues. Trimming at V came to 6 bases and at J to 3 bases, leaving 10 bases not matched to a gene. The CDR3 loop is CASRFRGGIDYGYTF. DNA for the CDR3: TGTGCCAGCAGATTCAGGGGGGGTATCGACTATGGCTACACCTTC.

This clone was seen a few times. The rearrangement links TRBV5-4 to TRBJ1-2, with 9 bases matching TRBD1. Germline trimming cut 4 bases from V and 5 bases from J; bases unmatched to any gene: 15. The germline gives CDR1 SGHNT, CDR2 YYREEE (reference sequence). CDR3 length: 17 amino acids. CDR3 region: CASSPRTGATSDYGYTF. In DNA form, the CDR3 reads TGTGCCAGCAGCCCCCGGACAGGGGCCACCTCCGATTATGGCTACACCTTC.

V gene TRBV5-1 combines with J gene TRBJ2-5, with D possibly TRBD2 on 6 matching bases. The CDR3 runs to 15 residues. The V and J ends lost 4 bases and 3 bases respectively, with 16 bases between them. Germline values: CDR1 SGHRS, CDR2 YFSETQ. The CDR3 loop reads CASSPGTHLEETQYF. The CDR3 nucleotides read TGCGCCAGCAGCCCCGGGACTCACCTAGAAGAGACCCAGTACTTC.

As concerns this clone: The same CDR3 can be traced to other DNA sequences in this sample. The CDR3 DNA follows: TGCGCCAGCAGCGTGGACAGGGATACTGAAGCTTTCTTT. Protein product: CASSVDRDTEAFF. The rearrangement uses TRBV5-1 and TRBJ1-1, with 8 bases identical to TRBD1. This CDR3 has 13 amino acids. CDR1 is SGHRS and CDR2 is YFSETQ in the germline V gene. The V and J ends lost 4 bases and 5 bases, in that order; junction bases with no gene match: 4.

J is TRBJ1-2 and V is TRBV13, with TRBD1 as a possible D gene (6 bases). Trimming removed 5 bases at V and 8 bases at J, with 18 bases between. The CDR3 runs 14 residues. Looked up from germline, CDR1 is PRHDT and CDR2 is FYEKMQ (reference sequence). CDR3 nucleotides: TGTGCCAGCAGCCCCGGGACACCCGCCCGGGGCTACACCTTC. It specifies CASSPGTPARGYTF.

This clone was detected only a few times. The chain couples TRBV29-1 to TRBJ1-1, with TRBD1 matching over 7 bases. This CDR3 contains 13 residues. Trimming took 8 bases from V and 0 from J; bases not matched to a gene: 6. Per germline, CDR1 SQVTM and CDR2 ANQGSEA. The CDR3, as DNA: TGCAGCACGACAGGGAGCATGAACACTGAAGCTTTCTTT. This encodes CSTTGSMNTEAFF.

The chain carries TRBV9 and TRBJ2-5; possibly TRBD2 for D (5 bases). Trimming left V 1 base short and J 7 bases short, with 14 bases between. The CDR3 totals 14 residues. Germline V gives CDR1 SGDLS, CDR2 YYNGEE. The CDR3 DNA is TGTGCCAGCAGCGTATGGCCGGAGGACTGGACCCAGTACTTC. Translating it yields CASSVWPEDWTQYF.

The genes are TRBV18 and TRBJ2-2, with 10 bases identical to TRBD1. Losses at the gene ends were 0 bases for V and 3 bases for J; bases not matched to a gene: 1. In germline, CDR1 is KGHSH, CDR2 LQKENI. CDR3 size: 16 residues. CDR3: CASSPPGQGHTGELFF. CDR3 in DNA: TGTGCCAGCTCACCACCGGGACAGGGGCACACCGGGGAGCTGTTTTTT.

The chain couples TRBV7-9 to TRBJ1-1; a weak D match, TRBD1 (5 bases). The germline V and J ends were trimmed by 8 bases and 6 bases, with 10 bases remaining between them. This CDR3 contains 11 residues. Germline CDR1 SEHNR, CDR2 FQNEAQ (reference sequence). The CDR3 region has the DNA TGTGCCAGCGCCAGGGCCGCTGAAGCTTTCTTT. Translation: CASARAAEAFF.

The V and J genes are TRBV15 and TRBJ1-2, with D uncertain. The CDR3 sequence is 13 residues long. Per the germline V gene, CDR1 is LNHNV and CDR2 is YYDKDF (reference sequence). V lost 3 bases, J lost 6 bases, and 11 bases lay in between. Here the CDR3 reads CATSSYTGNGYTF. The CDR3 DNA sequence: TGTGCCACCAGCAGTTACACGGGGAATGGCTACACCTTC.

This chain connects TRBV7-8 to TRBJ2-6, with 10 positions matching TRBD1. This CDR3 comprises 17 residues. Germline CDR1 and CDR2: SGHVS and FQNEAQ. V was clipped by 5 bases and J by 4 bases; unmatched bases: 8. The CDR3 spells CASSRGTGVSGANVLTF. CDR3 nucleotide sequence: TGTGCCAGCAGCCGGGGGACAGGGGTGAGCGGGGCCAACGTCCTGACTTTC. The full variable domain, its missing parts supplied by reference TRBV7-8 and TRBJ2-6, is GAGVSQSPRYKVAKRGQDVALRCDPISGHVSLFWYQQALGQGPEFLTYFQNEAQLDKSGLPSDRFFAERPEGSVSTLKIQRTQQEDSAVYLCASSRGTGVSGANVLTFGAGSRLTVL.

This chain's CDR3 is CSGAAGTQNNEQFF. CDR3 in DNA: TGCAGCGGGGCCGCCGGGACTCAAAACAATGAGCAGTTCTTC. The J gene is TRBJ2-1, the V gene TRBV29-1; weak D call: TRBD2 (6 bases). Between the trimmed V and J ends, which lost 7 bases and 5 bases, there was a span of 18 bases. CDR3 length: 14 amino acids. Germline CDR1 is SQVTM and CDR2 is ANQGSEA.

This chain links TRBV4-2 with TRBJ2-3, with D hard to call. CDR1 LGHNA and CDR2 YNFKEQ come from the germline V gene. V gave up 0 bases and J gave up 4 bases, with 5 bases separating them. This CDR3 spans 13 amino acids. The CDR3 DNA reads TGTGCCAGCAGCCAAGACGAGCCAGATACGCAGTATTTT. Translation gives CASSQDEPDTQYF.

The V and J genes are TRBV27 and TRBJ2-7; perhaps D is TRBD1 or TRBD2 (6 bases each). The germline V gene has CDR1 MNHEY and CDR2 SMNVEV (reference sequence). The CDR3 is 14 residues long. V lost 0 bases and J lost 4, with 10 bases in between. CDR3 sequence reads: CASSLSRGQYEQYF. For the CDR3, the DNA is TGTGCCAGCAGTTTATCCCGGGGGCAGTACGAGCAGTACTTC.

The chain joins TRBV2 to TRBJ2-1, with TRBD2 as a possible D gene (6 bases). The CDR3 has 13 residues. Trimming pared 8 bases from V and 6 bases from J, leaving 14 bases between. Germline V gene lookup returns CDR1 SNHLY and CDR2 FYNNEI. CDR3 protein: CASLEGRGNEQFF. The CDR3 nucleotides read TGTGCCAGCTTGGAGGGCCGGGGCAATGAGCAGTTCTTC.